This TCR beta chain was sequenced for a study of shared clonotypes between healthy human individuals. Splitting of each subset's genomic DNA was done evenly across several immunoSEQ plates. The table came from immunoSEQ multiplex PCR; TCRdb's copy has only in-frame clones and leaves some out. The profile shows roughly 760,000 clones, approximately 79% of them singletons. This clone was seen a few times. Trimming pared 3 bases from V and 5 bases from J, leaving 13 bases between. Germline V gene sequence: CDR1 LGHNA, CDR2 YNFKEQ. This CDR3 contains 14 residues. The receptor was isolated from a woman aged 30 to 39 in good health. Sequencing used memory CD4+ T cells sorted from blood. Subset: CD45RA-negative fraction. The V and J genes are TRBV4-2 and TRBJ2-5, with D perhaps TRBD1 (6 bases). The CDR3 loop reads CASSHGDMRETQYF. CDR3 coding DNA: TGTGCCAGCAGCCACGGGGACATGAGGGAGACCCAGTACTTC.